This T cell receptor beta chain was recorded in a study of control samples from healthy donors and cancer patients. The count of this clone is one. Sequencing used immunoSEQ multiplex PCR; TCRdb keeps in-frame clones, though not all of them. The sample carries around 30,000 clones, approximately 94% recorded once. The CDR3 spans 14 residues. Germline CDR1 LGHDT, CDR2 YNNKEL (reference sequence). V lost 2 bases, J lost 1 base, and 6 bases lay in between. The chain employs TRBV3-1 (or the pseudogene TRBV3-2) and TRBJ1-3; D gene unclear. The TCR was taken from a man aged 40-49 years with colorectal cancer. Material for sequencing was PBMCs. The CDR3 reads CASSQSASGNTIYF. In nucleotides, the CDR3 is TGTGCCAGCAGCCAAAGCGCGTCTGGAAACACCATATATTTT.